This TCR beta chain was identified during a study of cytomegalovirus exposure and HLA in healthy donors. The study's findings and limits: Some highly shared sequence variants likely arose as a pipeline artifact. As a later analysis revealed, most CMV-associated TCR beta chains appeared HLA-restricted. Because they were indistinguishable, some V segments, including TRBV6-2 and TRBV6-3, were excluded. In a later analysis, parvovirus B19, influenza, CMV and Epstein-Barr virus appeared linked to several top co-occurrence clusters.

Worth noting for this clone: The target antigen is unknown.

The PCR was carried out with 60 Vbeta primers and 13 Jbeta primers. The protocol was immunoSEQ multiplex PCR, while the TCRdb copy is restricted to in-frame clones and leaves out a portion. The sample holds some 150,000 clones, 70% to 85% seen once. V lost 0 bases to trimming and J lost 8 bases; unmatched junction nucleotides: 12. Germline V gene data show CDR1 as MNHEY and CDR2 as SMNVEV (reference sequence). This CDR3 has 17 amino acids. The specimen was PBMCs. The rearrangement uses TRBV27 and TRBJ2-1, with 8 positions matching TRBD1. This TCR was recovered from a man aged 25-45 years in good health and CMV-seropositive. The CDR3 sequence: CASSLSALRQGNDEQFF. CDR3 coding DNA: TGTGCCAGCAGTTTATCGGCTCTTCGACAGGGGAACGATGAGCAGTTCTTC.